Reported below is one T cell receptor (beta chain). What it recognizes is unknown. The data were taken from a study of post-analysis software for immune sequencing data. Whole-study context: Disease trajectories encompassed relapsing-remitting, secondary progressive and progressive-relapsing multiple sclerosis.

Libraries were made from TCR beta cDNA, and they carried unique molecular identifiers. From approximately 0.95 to 9.8 million T cells, 500,000 or so cDNA molecules were obtained. TCRdb recomputed calls from the PCR reads with MiXCR, one row per CDR3 protein. Here the sample spans fewer than 850,000 distinct CDR3 sequences, approximately 44% being singletons. The CDR3 is 15 amino acids. Trimming shortened V by 1 base and J by 0 bases, and 7 bases separated the two germline ends. The germline CDR1 and CDR2 sequences are SNHLY and FYNNEI. Study conclusions and caveats: Diversity measured as normalized Chao1 was significantly lower in multiple sclerosis patients than in controls. Included in a set of 5 or 6 TRBV segments more frequent in patients than controls were TRBV5-6, TRBV5-1 and TRBV20-1. Samples from a shared batch, those prepared together, strongly co-clustered by F measure.

The J gene is TRBJ1-5, the V gene TRBV2, with D possibly matching TRBD1 (5 bases). Source material: blood. The receptor comes from a girl between 10 and 17 years old with multiple sclerosis. The CDR3 DNA reads TGTGCCAGCAGTGAAGGACAGCTTAGCAATCAGCCCCAGCATTTT. It codes for CASSEGQLSNQPQHF. Full variable domain (outside the CDR3, taken from reference TRBV2 and TRBJ1-5): EPEVTQTPSHQVTQMGQEVILRCVPISNHLYFYWYRQILGQKVEFLVSFYNNEISEKSEIFDDQFSVERPDGSNFTLKIRSTKLEDSAMYFCASSEGQLSNQPQHFGDGTRLSIL.